Listed below are T cell receptor beta chains from one sample, sequenced in a study of cytomegalovirus exposure and HLA in healthy donors. Clones were read by immunoSEQ multiplex PCR, and TCRdb kept only the in-frame ones, dropping some. The sample records roughly 150,000 clones, roughly 91% being singletons. The material sequenced was PBMCs. All receptors come from a woman between 18 and 29 years old in good health and CMV-seropositive. Each CDR3 is given with its conserved first and last residue. The order of the fields is CDR3 length, J gene, clone size, V gene, D gene, CDR3 protein, CDR3 DNA. D genes are given only for firm matches. A clone size is listed for some rows: how often the clone was seen (once, few, many), or a class if it is expanded.

>12|TRBJ1-2|few|TRBV7-9|.
CASSLGQGGYTF
TGTGCCAGCAGCTTAGGGCAGGGCGGCTACACCTTC
>14|TRBJ1-4|.|TRBV5-1|TRBD1
CASSVGQGMEKLFF
TGCGCCAGCAGCGTCGGACAGGGTATGGAAAAACTGTTTTTT
>17|TRBJ1-5|.|TRBV27|TRBD1
CASRYRGRGDSNQPQHF
TGTGCCAGCAGATACAGGGGGCGAGGGGATAGCAATCAGCCCCAGCATTTT
>15|TRBJ2-2|.|TRBV5-1|TRBD1
CASSGIDRGPGELFF
TGCGCCAGCAGCGGCATAGACAGGGGCCCCGGGGAGCTGTTTTTT
>11|TRBJ1-1|.|TRBV19|.
CASIQNTEAFF
TGTGCCAGTATTCAGAACACTGAAGCTTTCTTT
>16|TRBJ2-5|.|TRBV5-1|.
CASSLEVSGGWETQYF
TGCGCCAGCAGCTTGGAAGTTTCTGGGGGGTGGGAGACCCAGTACTTC
>17|TRBJ2-1|.|TRBV9|TRBD1
CASSVAAADRGYNEQFF
TGTGCCAGCAGCGTAGCAGCGGCGGACAGGGGCTACAATGAGCAGTTCTTC
>15|TRBJ2-7|once|TRBV11-3|TRBD2
CASSLLAGGEYEQYF
TGTGCCAGCAGCTTACTAGCGGGAGGGGAGTACGAGCAGTACTTC
>17|TRBJ2-2|.|TRBV7-3|TRBD2
CASSSTTSGVNTGELFF
TGTGCCAGCAGCTCCACTACTAGCGGGGTGAACACCGGGGAGCTGTTTTTT
>16|TRBJ2-6|.|TRBV28|.
CASSSPTGSGANVLTF
TGTGCCAGCAGTTCCCCAACAGGGTCCGGGGCCAACGTCCTGACTTTC
>15|TRBJ2-3|.|TRBV5-1|.
CASSVTVTSTDTQYF
TGCGCCAGCAGCGTCACAGTTACTAGCACAGATACGCAGTATTTT
>16|TRBJ2-5|.|TRBV5-4|TRBD1
CASSLGGDRGGETQYF
TGTGCCAGCAGCTTGGGCGGGGACAGGGGAGGAGAGACCCAGTACTTC
>15|TRBJ2-7|.|TRBV7-2|TRBD2
CASSSTSGRQYEQYF
TGTGCCAGCAGCTCGACTAGCGGGAGACAATACGAGCAGTACTTC
>15|TRBJ2-7|.|TRBV18|TRBD1
CASSTGQGITYEQYF
TGTGCCAGCTCAACGGGACAGGGGATTACATACGAGCAGTACTTC
>12|TRBJ1-1|.|TRBV6-5|TRBD1
CASRTGVTEAFF
TGTGCCAGCAGAACAGGGGTCACTGAAGCTTTCTTT
>14|TRBJ2-1|.|TRBV28|TRBD2
CASRPSGSLNEQFF
TGTGCCAGCAGGCCTAGCGGGAGTCTCAATGAGCAGTTCTTC
>13|TRBJ2-7|.|TRBV19|.
CASSVGGDYEQYF
TGTGCCAGTAGTGTTGGGGGCGATTACGAGCAGTACTTC
>17|TRBJ1-4|few|TRBV7-9|.
CASSFGPTRRANEKLFF
TGTGCCAGCAGCTTCGGTCCAACTAGAAGAGCTAATGAAAAACTGTTTTTT
>15|TRBJ2-7|.|TRBV5-5|TRBD1
CASSQRQGVSYEQYF
TGTGCCAGCAGCCAGAGACAGGGGGTCTCCTACGAGCAGTACTTC
>15|TRBJ2-1|.|TRBV5-1|TRBD2
CASSLGGRGYNEQFF
TGCGCCAGCAGCTTAGGAGGGAGGGGCTACAATGAGCAGTTCTTC
>15|TRBJ2-7|.|TRBV7-3|TRBD2
CASSLGSSGINEQYF
TGTGCCAGCAGCTTAGGTTCTAGCGGGATCAACGAGCAGTACTTC
>15|TRBJ2-7|.|TRBV4-3|TRBD2
CASSHLAGASYEQYF
TGCGCCAGCAGCCACTTAGCGGGGGCCTCCTACGAGCAGTACTTC
>13|TRBJ2-7|.|TRBV7-2|.
CASSFSGVNEQYF
TGTGCCAGCAGCTTCTCAGGGGTGAACGAGCAGTACTTC
>14|TRBJ2-7|.|TRBV5-1|TRBD2
CASSFAGGTYEQYF
TGCGCCAGCAGCTTCGCGGGAGGGACCTACGAGCAGTACTTC
>14|TRBJ2-7|.|TRBV5-4|.
CASSRTPATYEQYF
TGTGCCAGCAGCCGGACTCCCGCCACCTACGAGCAGTACTTC
>15|TRBJ1-2|once|TRBV2|TRBD1
CASSAGQNLIYGYTF
TGTGCCAGCAGTGCGGGACAGAACTTAATCTATGGCTACACCTTC
>15|TRBJ2-2|.|TRBV15|.
CATSRHGKNTGELFF
TGTGCCACCAGCAGACATGGCAAGAACACCGGGGAGCTGTTTTTT
>13|TRBJ1-5|.|TRBV5-6|.
CASSLAGMEPQHF
TGTGCCAGCAGCTTAGCAGGGATGGAACCCCAGCATTTT
>11|TRBJ2-1|.|TRBV20-1|TRBD1
CSAGTADEQFF
TGCAGTGCTGGGACAGCCGATGAGCAGTTCTTC
>14|TRBJ1-1|once|TRBV2|TRBD1
CASTLGQLNTEAFF
TGTGCCAGCACCCTGGGACAGCTGAACACTGAAGCTTTCTTT
>11|TRBJ2-7|.|TRBV20-1|.
CSAPQAYEQYF
TGCAGTGCTCCCCAGGCTTACGAGCAGTACTTC
>13|TRBJ2-2|.|TRBV28|.
CASSQGETGELFF
TGTGCCAGCAGCCAAGGAGAAACCGGGGAGCTGTTTTTT
>17|TRBJ1-1|.|TRBV18|TRBD1
CASSPRGQVKGSTEAFF
TGTGCCAGCTCACCGAGAGGACAGGTGAAGGGGAGCACTGAAGCTTTCTTT
>15|TRBJ2-1|.|TRBV6-5|TRBD2
CASRKGTSGRNEQFF
TGTGCCAGCAGAAAAGGGACTAGCGGGAGGAATGAGCAGTTCTTC
>16|TRBJ2-3|.|TRBV4-3|TRBD2
CASSQDTAGGLDTQYF
TGCGCCAGCAGCCAAGATACAGCGGGAGGGTTAGATACGCAGTATTTT
>13|TRBJ1-1|.|TRBV21-1|.
CASSKFGGNEAFF
TGTGCCAGCAGCAAATTTGGGGGGAATGAAGCTTTCTTT
>19|TRBJ1-1|.|TRBV21-1|.
CASSRLITGTGGTNTEAFF
TGTGCCAGCAGCAGATTGATTACCGGGACAGGGGGGACGAACACTGAAGCTTTCTTT
>13|TRBJ1-2|.|TRBV5-5|TRBD1
CASSSDRVYGYTF
TGTGCCAGCAGCTCGGACAGGGTATACGGCTACACCTTC
>18|TRBJ1-1|.|TRBV5-1|TRBD1
CASSFGQGLTSGNTEAFF
TGCGCCAGCAGCTTTGGACAGGGTTTAACGTCAGGTAACACTGAAGCTTTCTTT
>14|TRBJ2-4|few|TRBV5-6|TRBD2
CASSMGGAKNIQYF
TGTGCCAGCAGCATGGGAGGGGCCAAAAACATTCAGTACTTC
>14|TRBJ1-2|.|TRBV6-5|.
CASTSLGRRDGYTF
TGTGCCAGCACTTCGCTGGGGCGACGGGATGGCTACACCTTC
>14|TRBJ2-7|.|TRBV27|TRBD1
CASRGTGISYEQYF
TGTGCCAGCAGGGGGACAGGGATTTCCTACGAGCAGTACTTC
>16|TRBJ2-1|.|TRBV5-1|.
CASSRRVEGSYNEQFF
TGCGCCAGCAGCAGGCGGGTCGAGGGCTCCTACAATGAGCAGTTCTTC
>12|TRBJ2-7|.|TRBV6-5|.
CASSYPNFEQYF
TGTGCCAGCAGTTACCCTAATTTCGAGCAGTACTTC
>14|TRBJ1-1|.|TRBV13|.
CASSLTGLNTEAFF
TGTGCCAGCAGCTTAACAGGCCTGAACACTGAAGCTTTCTTT
>14|TRBJ2-7|.|TRBV19|TRBD1
CASGGQGKGYEQYF
TGTGCCAGCGGGGGACAGGGGAAAGGGTACGAGCAGTACTTC
>16|TRBJ2-1|.|TRBV9|TRBD2
CASSVVAGARYNEQFF
TGTGCCAGCAGCGTAGTAGCGGGAGCCCGCTACAATGAGCAGTTCTTC